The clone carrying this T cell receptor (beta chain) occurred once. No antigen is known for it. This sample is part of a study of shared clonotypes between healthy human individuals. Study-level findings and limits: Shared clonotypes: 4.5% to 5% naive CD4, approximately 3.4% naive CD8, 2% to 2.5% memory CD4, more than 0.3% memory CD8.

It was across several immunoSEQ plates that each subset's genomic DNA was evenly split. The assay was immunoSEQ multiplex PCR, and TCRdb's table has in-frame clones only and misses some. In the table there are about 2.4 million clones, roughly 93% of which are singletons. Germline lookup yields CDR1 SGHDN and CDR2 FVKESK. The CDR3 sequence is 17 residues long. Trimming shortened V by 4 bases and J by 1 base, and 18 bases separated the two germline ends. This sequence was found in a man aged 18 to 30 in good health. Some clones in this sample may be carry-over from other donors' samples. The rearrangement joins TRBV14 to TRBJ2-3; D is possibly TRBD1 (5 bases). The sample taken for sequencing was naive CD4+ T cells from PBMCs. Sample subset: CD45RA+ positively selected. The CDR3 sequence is CASSRTRIETGTDTQYF. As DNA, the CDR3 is TGTGCCAGCAGCCGGACCCGGATAGAGACAGGCACAGATACGCAGTATTTT. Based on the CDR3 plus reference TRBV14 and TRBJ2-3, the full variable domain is EAGVTQFPSHSVIEKGQTVTLRCDPISGHDNLYWYRRVMGKEIKFLLHFVKESKQDESGMPNNRFLAERTGGTYSTLKVQPAELEDSGVYFCASSRTRIETGTDTQYFGPGTRLTVL.